Listed below are T cell receptor beta chains from one sample, sequenced in a study of CD8 T cells in ankylosing spondylitis. One entry per CDR3 protein, called by TCRdb with MiXCR from the 5' RACE reads. This sample has some 40,000 distinct CDR3 sequences, with roughly 3.1% found just once. The sample taken for sequencing was blood, either unsorted or a sorted T cell fraction (not recorded which). The receptors stem from a male donor with ankylosing spondylitis or in good health (not recorded which). Both conserved end residues are part of each CDR3. The D gene is left open where the match is weak. Clone size is given for some rows only: seen once, a few or many times, or a class if the clone is expanded.

j_call clone_size d_call v_call cdr3_nt cdr3_aa
TRBJ2-3 many . TRBV9 TGTGCCAGCAGCGTAGTACCTCTCACAGATACGCAGTATTTT CASSVVPLTDTQYF
TRBJ1-2 many . TRBV9 TGTGCCAGCAGCGTAGTTCCCGACGGTACCCATGGCTACACCTTC CASSVVPDGTHGYTF
TRBJ2-3 many . TRBV9 TGTGCCAGCAGCCCTAGAACCGCTAGCACAGATACGCAGTATTTT CASSPRTASTDTQYF
TRBJ2-3 many . TRBV9 TGTGCCAGCAGCGTGGCCGGGCGAGATACGCAGTATTTT CASSVAGRDTQYF
TRBJ2-5 many TRBD2 TRBV9 TGTGCCAGCAGCGCGGGGGGCCAAGAGACCCAGTACTTC CASSAGGQETQYF
TRBJ2-1 many TRBD1 TRBV9 TGTGCCAGCAGCGTGCTGGGACAGAGCAATGAGCAGTTCTTC CASSVLGQSNEQFF
TRBJ2-1 many TRBD1 TRBV9 TGTGCCAGCAGCATCGGACAGGGAAGCTCCTACAATGAGCAGTTCTTC CASSIGQGSSYNEQFF
TRBJ1-1 many TRBD1 TRBV9 TGTGCCAGCAGCGTACAGGGGGTGAACACTGAAGCTTTCTTT CASSVQGVNTEAFF
TRBJ2-2 many TRBD1 TRBV9 TGTGCCAGCAGCGGGGGACAGGGGGCTAGGACCGGGGAGCTGTTTTTT CASSGGQGARTGELFF
TRBJ1-3 many . TRBV9 TGTGCCAGCAGCGTAGATCCCGACCTGATCTCTGGAAACACCATATATTTT CASSVDPDLISGNTIYF
TRBJ2-1 many . TRBV9 TGTGCCAGCAGCCTAATCAGTGGTAGGGTTTCGTCCCACAATGAGCAGTTCTTC CASSLISGRVSSHNEQFF
TRBJ1-5 many TRBD1 TRBV9 TGTGCCAGCAGCGTCGGGACAGTGAATCAGCCCCAGCATTTT CASSVGTVNQPQHF
TRBJ1-4 many TRBD1 TRBV9 TGTGCCAGCAGCGTAGGGCCGGGACAGGGTGGTGAAAAACTGTTTTTT CASSVGPGQGGEKLFF
TRBJ2-5 . TRBD2 TRBV9 TGTGCCAGCAGCGTAGATCCAGCGGGGGGCATCCAAGAGACCCAGTACTTC CASSVDPAGGIQETQYF
TRBJ2-1 few . TRBV9 TGTGCCAGCAGCGTAGTTGCGGGCCTAGCCTACAATGAGCAGTTCTTC CASSVVAGLAYNEQFF
TRBJ2-1 many TRBD2 TRBV9 TGTGCCAGCAGCGTAGGTAGCGGGAGATTGGATGAGCAGTTCTTC CASSVGSGRLDEQFF
TRBJ2-2 . . TRBV9 TGTGCCAGCAACCCGGAGGGGGGGGGAGTCCGACCGAACACCGGGGAGCTGTTTTTT CASNPEGGGVRPNTGELFF
TRBJ1-2 many . TRBV21-1 TGTGCCAGCAGCAATGGTCTATGGGGGCCCAAGAGGATCTATGGCTACACCTTC CASSNGLWGPKRIYGYTF
TRBJ2-1 many . TRBV9 TGTGCCAGCAGCGCCACCGTAGCGACTTCATCCTACAATGAGCAGTTCTTC CASSATVATSSYNEQFF
TRBJ2-3 many . TRBV9 TGTGCCAGCAGCCCCGATGGAGATACGCAGTATTTT CASSPDGDTQYF
TRBJ2-5 many TRBD2 TRBV9 TGTGCCAGCAGCGCATGGGGTAGCGGGGAAGAGACCCAGTACTTC CASSAWGSGEETQYF
TRBJ2-1 many TRBD2 TRBV9 TGTGCCAGCAGCGGGGGGAGGGTAGCCGTTGGTGAGCAGTTCTTC CASSGGRVAVGEQFF
TRBJ2-1 many . TRBV9 TGTGCCAGCAGCGTAAGGGGCGGACAGCAGGATGAGCAGTTCTTC CASSVRGGQQDEQFF
TRBJ2-4 many . TRBV9 TGTGCCAGCAGCGCCCCCCAGGGACGTCAGTACTTC CASSAPQGRQYF
TRBJ2-1 many TRBD1 TRBV9 TGTGCCAGCAGCCCCCAGGGGACAGGGGGCTACAATGAGCAGTTCTTC CASSPQGTGGYNEQFF
TRBJ2-2 . TRBD2 TRBV9 TGTGCCAGCAGCGCGGGGCGGGGGGAGAATACCGGGGAGCTGTTTTTT CASSAGRGENTGELFF
TRBJ2-3 many TRBD2 TRBV9 TGTGCCAGCAGGGCGGGGAATAGCGGGAGTTTTGCAGATACGCAGTATTTT CASRAGNSGSFADTQYF
TRBJ1-1 many . TRBV9 TGTGCCAGCAGCGTTCAAGGGAGTAGGGTGAACACTGAAGCTTTCTTT CASSVQGSRVNTEAFF
TRBJ2-5 many TRBD1 TRBV9 TGTGCCAGCAGCCTATGGACAGGGGGGACAGAGACCCAGTACTTC CASSLWTGGTETQYF
TRBJ2-1 many . TRBV9 TGTGCCAGCAGCACGAGGGGGGGGACCTACAATGAGCAGTTCTTC CASSTRGGTYNEQFF
TRBJ1-2 many . TRBV9 TGTGCCAGCAGCACCCCTGACAGCCCCTGGGGCTACACCTTC CASSTPDSPWGYTF
TRBJ2-3 many . TRBV9 TGTGCCAGCAGCCTGGCGGCTCCTAGCACAGATACGCAGTATTTT CASSLAAPSTDTQYF
TRBJ2-2 many . TRBV9 TGTGCCAGCAGCGTAGTAGGGACCGGGGAGCTGTTTTTT CASSVVGTGELFF
TRBJ2-2 many . TRBV9 TGTGCCAGCAGCGTAGCTGACGGGGGCGCCAACACCGGGGAGCTGTTTTTT CASSVADGGANTGELFF
TRBJ2-1 many TRBD2 TRBV9 TGTGCCAGCAGCGTAGGGGTCCCAGGGGGCTCTAGCGGGAGCTCGTCCTACAATGAGCAGTTCTTC CASSVGVPGGSSGSSSYNEQFF
TRBJ2-3 medium-sized . TRBV9 TGTGCCAGCAGCGTAGGGGCTAGCCGTGGCCGCACAGATACGCAGTATTTT CASSVGASRGRTDTQYF
TRBJ2-1 many . TRBV9 TGTGCCAGCAGCGTAGCTGGAGGGGACACCTACAATGAGCAGTTCTTC CASSVAGGDTYNEQFF
TRBJ2-2 many TRBD1 TRBV9 TGTGCCAGCAGCGCTGGGACAGGATTGAACACCGGGGAGCTGTTTTTT CASSAGTGLNTGELFF
TRBJ2-2 many TRBD1 TRBV9 TGTGCCAGCAGCGTAGCGACCGGGACAGGGGGCACCGGGGAGCTGTTTTTT CASSVATGTGGTGELFF
TRBJ2-3 many . TRBV9 TGTGCCAGCAGCGCCTGGGCTGCGGGGGCTCTCACAGATACGCAGTATTTT CASSAWAAGALTDTQYF
TRBJ2-3 many . TRBV9 TGTGCCAGCAGCGCCGGACTCATGGGGGATACGCAGTATTTT CASSAGLMGDTQYF
TRBJ2-3 many . TRBV9 TGTGCCAGCAGCCCCCGGGACTTCCCCCCAGATACGCAGTATTTT CASSPRDFPPDTQYF
TRBJ2-5 few TRBD2 TRBV9 TGTGCCAGCAGCGTAGATTCCGGGGGGAGGGCCCAGTACTTC CASSVDSGGRAQYF
TRBJ2-1 many . TRBV9 TGTGCCAGCAGCGTAGATCGGCTAAACAATGAGCAGTTCTTC CASSVDRLNNEQFF
TRBJ2-3 many . TRBV9 TGTGCCAGCAGCTTCGGGACGACGGCAGATACGCAGTATTTT CASSFGTTADTQYF
TRBJ1-2 . . TRBV9 TGTGCCAGCAGCCCCCGCTTGGGTAACTATGGCTACACCTTC CASSPRLGNYGYTF
TRBJ1-5 many . TRBV9 TGTGCCAGCGGGGGAACGACCGGGCCCCAGCATTTT CASGGTTGPQHF
TRBJ2-1 . TRBD2 TRBV9 TGTGCCAGCAGCGTAGCTGGCGGGGGGGCGGCGGGTGAGCAGTTCTTC CASSVAGGGAAGEQFF
TRBJ2-3 many TRBD2 TRBV9 TGTGCCAGCAGCGTAGAATCACTAGCGGGAGCCGCGCAGTATTTT CASSVESLAGAAQYF
TRBJ2-3 few . TRBV9 TGTGCCAGCAAACCAGGTGGGCCAAGCACAGATACGCAGTATTTT CASKPGGPSTDTQYF
TRBJ2-3 many TRBD1 TRBV9 TGTGCCAGCAACGGACAGGGGTTGGCAGATACGCAGTATTTT CASNGQGLADTQYF
TRBJ2-1 many TRBD2 TRBV9 TGTGCCAGCAGCGCAGGACTAGCTCCACAGTTCTTC CASSAGLAPQFF
TRBJ2-2 many . TRBV9 TGTGCCAGCAGCGTAGGGCACGGGGAGCTGTTTTTT CASSVGHGELFF
TRBJ1-6 many . TRBV9 TGTGCCAGCAGCGAAGACTTACAGGGAAGTAATAATTCACCCCTCCACTTT CASSEDLQGSNNSPLHF
TRBJ1-2 many TRBD1 TRBV9 TGTGCCAGCAGCCCAGCGGGGGCAGGGGGCTATGGCTACACCTTC CASSPAGAGGYGYTF